These 5 T cell receptor beta chains were all obtained from the same sample, sequenced in a study of T cell responses to AZD1222 COVID-19 vaccine (dated by TCRdb to 2020 to 2023). Explained via the paper, the time point label denotes: about 28 days (+/-7) after the second vaccine dose. The library came from the immunoSEQ multiplex PCR assay. TCRdb holds this immuneACCESS table with in-frame rearrangements only. Some clones are missing; in checked studies, unresolved V genes explain under half, and the rest has no known cause. In all, the sample holds 110,000 or so clones, and around 87% of those were seen once. Of the sample, 4.4% falls within the top ten clones. Sequencing was performed on peripheral blood, taken 28 days after the second AZD1222 dose. All receptors come from an adult who received the AZD1222 COVID-19 vaccine.

By share of the sample, this clone is medium-sized. The rearrangement links TRBV2 to TRBJ2-7; TRBD1 matches 10 bases. Germline CDR1 is SNHLY and CDR2 is FYNNEI. After removal of 7 bases from V and 5 bases from J, the junction contained 8 bases not matched to a gene. The CDR3 runs 14 residues. The CDR3: CASISGTGDHEQYF. The CDR3 nucleotides are TGTGCCAGCATCTCCGGGACAGGGGACCACGAGCAGTACTTC.

The chain has TRBV9 and TRBJ2-1; D might be TRBD2 (6 bases). The germline V and J ends were trimmed by 6 bases and 9 bases, with 16 bases remaining between them. Looked up from germline, CDR1 is SGDLS and CDR2 is YYNGEE. The CDR3 is 13 amino acids. CDR3 DNA sequence: TGTGCCAGCAACCCTAGCCCCGGGGGTGAGCAGTTCTTC. Translation: CASNPSPGGEQFF.

The chain couples TRBV14 to TRBJ2-7; D uncertain. V was cut by 1 base and J by 1 base, with 2 bases left in between. CDR3 length: 12 residues. Germline CDR1 and CDR2: SGHDN and FVKESK. The CDR3 nucleotides read TGTGCCAGCAGCCAAGGGTCCTACGAGCAGTACTTC. It specifies CASSQGSYEQYF. Full variable domain (remainder filled in from reference TRBV14 and TRBJ2-7): EAGVTQFPSHSVIEKGQTVTLRCDPISGHDNLYWYRRVMGKEIKFLLHFVKESKQDESGMPNNRFLAERTGGTYSTLKVQPAELEDSGVYFCASSQGSYEQYFGPGTRLTVT.

This chain joins TRBV19 and TRBJ2-1; no clear D gene. The CDR3 sequence is 16 residues long. Germline V gives CDR1 LNHDA, CDR2 SQIVND (reference sequence). V lost 5 bases, J lost 0 bases, and 14 bases lay in between. In DNA, the CDR3 is TGTGCCAGTAGTCGTGGGCCAATTAGCTCCTACAATGAGCAGTTCTTC. Its protein product is CASSRGPISSYNEQFF.

The V gene is TRBV5-4, the J gene TRBJ2-1; a possible D gene is TRBD1 (6 bases). V lost 4 bases to trimming and J lost 4 bases, with 15 bases between them. Per germline, CDR1 SGHNT and CDR2 YYREEE (reference sequence). The CDR3 is 15 amino acids. CDR3 amino acids: CASSAVGAGYNEQFF. In DNA form, the CDR3 reads TGTGCCAGCAGCGCGGTGGGGGCAGGATACAATGAGCAGTTCTTC.